This TCR beta chain was captured by sequencing in a study of T-cell reconstitution after alpha-beta-depleted transplantation in children. Overall study findings and caveats: One year post-transplant, T-cell counts and diversity were largely derived from T cells produced anew. Surviving recipient cells, namely T cells and thymic progenitors, were the source of high day-60 TCRbeta diversity in some patients. Roughly two months post-transplant, alpha-beta T cells reportedly originated from several hundred graft clones that had expanded.

The sample holds many counts of this clonotype. Its antigen is as yet unknown. Preparing the TCRbeta library involved the use of unique molecular identifiers. TCRdb analysed the PCR reads with MiXCR anew, one entry per CDR3 protein. The sample lists about 830,000 distinct CDR3 sequences; roughly 16% were seen once. This CDR3 has 15 residues. CDR1 and CDR2 (germline): SGHVS, FNYEAQ. Trimming cost V 0 bases and J 5 bases, with 13 bases left between them. J is TRBJ2-5 and V is TRBV7-6; no definite D call. Sequences were derived from PBMCs, mostly from graft donor cells, sampled 360 days after TCRalphabeta/CD19-depleted stem cell transplant. The TCR sequence derives from a male patient under 18 who had a stem cell transplant for acute lymphoblastic leukemia, so the T cells may come from the graft donor. The CDR3 loop reads CASSLAANLAETQYF. CDR3 nucleotides: TGTGCCAGCAGCTTAGCGGCTAACTTAGCTGAGACCCAGTACTTC.